This T cell receptor beta chain was profiled in a study of blood T cells in healthy people across ages. It was with a sample-barcoded 5' primer and a J-beta primer mix that a second PCR of about 6 to 11 cycles was run. Every individual sample yielded 2.5 million or more paired-end reads (each containing CDR3). MiXCR, run by TCRdb on the 5' RACE reads, gives a single entry per CDR3 protein. The data contain around 790,000 distinct CDR3 sequences, under 45% of them singletons. Isolated per sample were at least 6 million PBMCs. The CDR3 spans 12 residues. Germline CDR1 MNHEY, CDR2 SMNVEV (reference sequence). Between the trimmed V and J ends, which lost 7 bases and 1 base, there was a span of 4 bases.

The chain couples TRBV27 to TRBJ2-2, with D unclear. Material for sequencing was blood. This TCR was sampled from a man aged 55 to 70 in good health. CDR3 bases: TGTGCCAGCATGGGGAACACCGGGGAGCTGTTTTTT. Its translation: CASMGNTGELFF.